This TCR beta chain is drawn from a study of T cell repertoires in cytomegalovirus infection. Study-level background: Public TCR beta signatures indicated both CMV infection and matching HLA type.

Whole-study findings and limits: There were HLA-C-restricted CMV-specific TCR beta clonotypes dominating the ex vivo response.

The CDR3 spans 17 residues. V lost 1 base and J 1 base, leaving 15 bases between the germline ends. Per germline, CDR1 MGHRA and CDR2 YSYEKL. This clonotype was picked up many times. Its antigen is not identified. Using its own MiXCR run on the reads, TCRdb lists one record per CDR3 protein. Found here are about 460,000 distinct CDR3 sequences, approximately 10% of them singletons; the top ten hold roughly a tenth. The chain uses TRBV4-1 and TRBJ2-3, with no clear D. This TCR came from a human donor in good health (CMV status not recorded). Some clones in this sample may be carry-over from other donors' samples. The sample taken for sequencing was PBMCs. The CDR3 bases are TGCGCCAGCAGCCAAGTTGGGCAGGCGAAGGGCACAGATACGCAGTATTTT. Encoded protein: CASSQVGQAKGTDTQYF.